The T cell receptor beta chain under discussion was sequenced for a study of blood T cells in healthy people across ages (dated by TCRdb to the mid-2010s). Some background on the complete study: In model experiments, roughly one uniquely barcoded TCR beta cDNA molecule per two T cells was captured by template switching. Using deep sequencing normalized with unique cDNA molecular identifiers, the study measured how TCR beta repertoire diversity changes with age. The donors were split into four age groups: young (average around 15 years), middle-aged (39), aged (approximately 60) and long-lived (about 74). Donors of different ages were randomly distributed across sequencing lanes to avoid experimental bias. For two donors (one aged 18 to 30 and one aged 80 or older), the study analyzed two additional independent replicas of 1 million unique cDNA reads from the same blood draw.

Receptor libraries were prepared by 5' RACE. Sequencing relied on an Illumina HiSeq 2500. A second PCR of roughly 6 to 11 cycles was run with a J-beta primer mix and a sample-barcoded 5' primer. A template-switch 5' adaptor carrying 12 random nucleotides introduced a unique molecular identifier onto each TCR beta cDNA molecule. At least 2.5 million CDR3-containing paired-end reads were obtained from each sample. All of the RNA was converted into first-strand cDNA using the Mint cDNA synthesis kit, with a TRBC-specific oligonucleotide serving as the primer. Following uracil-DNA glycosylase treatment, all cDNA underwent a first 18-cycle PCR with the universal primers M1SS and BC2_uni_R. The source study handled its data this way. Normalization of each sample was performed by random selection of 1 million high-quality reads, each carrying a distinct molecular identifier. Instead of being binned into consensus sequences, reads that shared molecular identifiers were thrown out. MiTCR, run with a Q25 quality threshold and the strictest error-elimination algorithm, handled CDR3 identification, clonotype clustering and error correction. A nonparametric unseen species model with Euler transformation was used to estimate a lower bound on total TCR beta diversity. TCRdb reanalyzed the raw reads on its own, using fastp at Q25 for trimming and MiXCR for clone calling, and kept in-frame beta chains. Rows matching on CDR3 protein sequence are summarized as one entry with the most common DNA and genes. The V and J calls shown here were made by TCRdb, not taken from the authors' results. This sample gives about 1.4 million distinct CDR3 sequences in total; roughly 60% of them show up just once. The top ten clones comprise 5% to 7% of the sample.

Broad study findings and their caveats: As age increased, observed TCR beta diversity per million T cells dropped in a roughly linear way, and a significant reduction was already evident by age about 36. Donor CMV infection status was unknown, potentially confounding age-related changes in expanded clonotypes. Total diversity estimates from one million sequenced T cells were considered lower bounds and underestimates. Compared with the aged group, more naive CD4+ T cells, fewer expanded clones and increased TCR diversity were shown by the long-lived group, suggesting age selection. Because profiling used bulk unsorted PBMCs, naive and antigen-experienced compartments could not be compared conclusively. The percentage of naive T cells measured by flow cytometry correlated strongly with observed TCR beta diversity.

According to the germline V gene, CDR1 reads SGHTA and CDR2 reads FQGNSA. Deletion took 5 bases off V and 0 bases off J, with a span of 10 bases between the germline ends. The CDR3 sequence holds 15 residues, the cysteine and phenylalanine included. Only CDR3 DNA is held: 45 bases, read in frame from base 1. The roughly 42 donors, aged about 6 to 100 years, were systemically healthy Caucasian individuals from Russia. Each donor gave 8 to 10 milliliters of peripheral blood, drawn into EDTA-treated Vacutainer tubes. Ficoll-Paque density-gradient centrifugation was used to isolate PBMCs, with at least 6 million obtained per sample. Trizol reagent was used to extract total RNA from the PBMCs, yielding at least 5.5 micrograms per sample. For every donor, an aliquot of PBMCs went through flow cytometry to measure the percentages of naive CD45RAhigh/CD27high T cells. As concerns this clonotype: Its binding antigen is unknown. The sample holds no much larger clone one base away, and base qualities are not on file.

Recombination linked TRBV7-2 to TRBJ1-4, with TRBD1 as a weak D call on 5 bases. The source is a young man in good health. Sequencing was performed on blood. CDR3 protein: CASSDGGATNEKLFF. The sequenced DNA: TGTGCCAGCAGCGACGGAGGGGCAACTAATGAAAAACTGTTTTTT.